This T cell receptor beta chain was obtained from a study of early T cells in non-severe SARS-CoV-2 infection. The TCR library protocol attached unique molecular identifiers to the individual cDNA molecules. TCRdb reprocessed the 5' RACE reads with MiXCR, giving one entry per CDR3 protein. The sample carries about 77,000 distinct CDR3 sequences, more than 7.5% recorded once. Between the trimmed V and J ends, which lost 11 bases and 1 base, there was a span of 17 bases. The CDR3 is 15 amino acids. The germline CDR1 and CDR2 sequences are LNHNV and YYDKDF (reference sequence). The source material was whole blood. This sequence was found in an adult who was a healthcare worker with PCR-confirmed SARS-CoV-2 infection or an uninfected control (not recorded which). J is TRBJ2-2 and V is TRBV15; TRBD2 is a possible D gene (5 bases). CDR3 in amino acids: CASRESGVNTGELFF. The CDR3 DNA follows: TGTGCCTCTAGGGAGAGCGGAGTGAACACCGGGGAGCTGTTTTTT.